The clone carrying this T cell receptor (beta chain) was seen a handful of times. This specimen comes from a study of blood T cell repertoires in COVID-19. For the study at large: Acute and convalescent COVID-19 specimens originated in the United States, Italy and Spain. PBMCs, B-cell-depleted T cells, or T cells were the source of the cDNA or gDNA that made up the material.

The germline gives CDR1 SGHRS, CDR2 YFSETQ. This CDR3 region has 14 residues. V dropped 3 bases and J dropped 4; count of bases not matched to a gene: 1. Original data processing: Counts of nucleated cells, estimated from reference gene primer amplification, were obtained. The method was immunoSEQ multiplex PCR; TCRdb's version includes in-frame clones alone and lacks a portion of them. V and J calls and clone size are copied from that table; D and trimming were computed from the DNA. The table lists about 130,000 clones, 70% to 90% of them singletons, with about 1% in the top ten. The receptor's source is a woman older than 75 with acute or convalescent COVID-19. This chain links TRBV5-1 with TRBJ1-5; 10 bases agree with TRBD1. The sequenced material came from peripheral blood. The chain's CDR3 is CASSSGQGNQPQHF. CDR3 nucleotides: TGCGCCAGCAGCTCGGGACAGGGGAATCAGCCCCAGCATTTT.